The 29 T cell receptor beta chains reported below all come from one sample, sequenced in a study of shared clonotypes between healthy human individuals. Some clones are missing from TCRdb's copy, which holds only in-frame ones; the method was immunoSEQ multiplex PCR. This table has roughly 200,000 clones, 65% to 80% appearing once. The source material was memory CD4+ T cells sorted from blood. Subset specified: CD45RA-negative fraction. Source of these receptors: a man aged 25 to 40 in good health.

The chain carries TRBV9 and TRBJ2-6; D is unresolved. Germline V lookup: CDR1 SGDLS, CDR2 YYNGEE. V lost 0 bases and J lost 3, with 1 base in between. This CDR3 has 13 residues. The CDR3 DNA sequence: TGTGCCAGCAGCGTAGTTGGGGCCAACGTCCTGACTTTC. This sequence encodes CASSVVGANVLTF.

Written as DNA, the CDR3 is TGTGCCAGCAGCTTTCCAGGGGGCAGTCAGCCCCAGCATTTT. Translation: CASSFPGGSQPQHF. The rearrangement uses TRBV5-5 and TRBJ1-5; 8 bases are a match to TRBD1. The CDR3 is 14 amino acids. The V gene's germline CDR1 is SGHKS and CDR2 YYEKEE (reference sequence). J gave up 6 bases and V 2 bases, and 4 bases lay outside the gene matches.

The sample holds many counts of this clone. CDR3 bases: TGTGCCAGCAGTTATGGGATGGGAGCTTTCTTT. Its translation: CASSYGMGAFF. The chain couples TRBV6-5 to TRBJ1-1, with no clear D. Germline CDR1 MNHEY, CDR2 SVGAGI. V lost 3 bases and J lost 10, with 9 bases in between. The CDR3 spans 11 residues.

There are a few counts of this clone. Distinct nucleotide sequences in the sample also encode this CDR3. V is TRBV12-5 and J is TRBJ1-1; possible D gene TRBD1, 5 bases. The V gene's germline CDR1 is LGHNT and CDR2 FRNRAP. The V and J ends lost 5 bases and 6 bases respectively, with 10 bases between them. This CDR3 has 12 residues. CDR3 sequence (DNA): TGTGCTAGTGGTGAGCAGGGTTCTGAAGCTTTCTTT. Its translation: CASGEQGSEAFF.

The V gene is TRBV28, the J gene TRBJ2-6; D not resolved. The CDR3 is 15 amino acids. CDR1 is MDHEN, CDR2 SYDVKM, per germline. Trimming took 6 bases from V and 0 from J, leaving 9 bases between them. CDR3 in amino acids: CASRAASSGANVLTF. Written as DNA, the CDR3 is TGTGCCAGCAGGGCGGCCTCCTCTGGGGCCAACGTCCTGACTTTC.

This clone showed up just a few times. The V and J genes are TRBV11-2 and TRBJ2-7; 12 positions agree with TRBD2. J lost 6 bases, V lost 2 bases, and 5 bases had no gene match. This CDR3 spans 15 amino acids. Germline CDR1 reads SGHAT; CDR2 reads FQNNGV. The CDR3 spells CASSLRLAGGLEQYF. CDR3 nucleotide sequence: TGTGCCAGCAGCTTACGGCTAGCGGGAGGGCTCGAGCAGTACTTC.

The rearrangement uses TRBV5-4 and TRBJ2-7; D is perhaps TRBD2 (6 bases). V was trimmed by 5 bases and J by 2 bases, leaving 11 bases between them. This CDR3 comprises 13 residues. Germline-derived CDR1 and CDR2 are SGHNT and YYREEE (reference sequence). The CDR3 spells CASSPSGPYEQYF. The CDR3 DNA reads TGTGCCAGCAGTCCGAGCGGGCCCTACGAGCAGTACTTC. The variable domain in full, completed from reference TRBV5-4 and TRBJ2-7, reads ETGVTQSPTHLIKTRGQQVTLRCSSQSGHNTVSWYQQALGQGPQFIFQYYREEENGRGNFPPRFSGLQFPNYSSELNVNALELDDSALYLCASSPSGPYEQYFGPGTRLTVT.

CDR3 amino acids: CASSTAGVGELFF. For the CDR3, the DNA is TGTGCCAGCAGCACTGCAGGGGTCGGGGAGCTGTTTTTT. The chain couples TRBV9 to TRBJ2-2, with D tentatively TRBD1 (6 bases). The CDR3 runs to 13 residues. V was cut by 4 bases and J by 7 bases, with 11 bases left in between. From germline, CDR1 is SGDLS and CDR2 YYNGEE. The full variable domain, in which reference TRBV9 and TRBJ2-2 provide the parts outside the CDR3, is DSGVTQTPKHLITATGQRVTLRCSPRSGDLSVYWYQQSLDQGLQFLIQYYNGEERAKGNILERFSAQQFPDLHSELNLSSLELGDSALYFCASSTAGVGELFFGEGSRLTVL.

The chain couples TRBV18 to TRBJ1-5; D possibly corresponds to TRBD1 (5 bases). CDR1 KGHSH and CDR2 LQKENI come from the germline V gene. V lost 3 bases and J 2 bases, leaving 17 bases between the germline ends. CDR3 length: 17 amino acids. In nucleotides, the CDR3 is TGTGCCAGCTCACCCCTTGAGAGGGGAACGGGCAATCAGCCCCAGCATTTT. This gives the protein CASSPLERGTGNQPQHF.

The chain has TRBV18 and TRBJ2-7; the D gene is possibly TRBD2 (6 bases). The length of the CDR3 is 13 residues. Germline V gives CDR1 KGHSH, CDR2 LQKENI. Trimming cost V 5 bases and J 7 bases, with 15 bases left between them. The DNA of the CDR3 is TGTGCCAGCTCATCCTCAGGGACTGGGGAGCAGTACTTC. It is translated as CASSSSGTGEQYF.

This clone has more than one count but fewer than ten. The V and J genes are TRBV10-2 and TRBJ2-3; a possible D gene is TRBD1 (6 bases). The V gene's germline CDR1 is WSHSY and CDR2 SAAADI. The V end was cut by 4 bases, the J end by 4 bases, with 12 bases between. There are 14 residues in the CDR3. CDR3 in amino acids: CASSGQVDPDTQYF. The CDR3 DNA reads TGCGCCAGCAGTGGACAGGTGGATCCAGATACGCAGTATTTT.

This sequence joins TRBV25-1 and TRBJ2-2, with 8 bases identical to TRBD1. The CDR3 has 15 amino acids. Germline V lookup: CDR1 MGHDK, CDR2 SYGVNS. V lost 3 bases to trimming and J lost 7 bases; unmatched junction nucleotides: 7. CDR3 protein: CASSEQGARGGELFF. The CDR3 bases are TGTGCCAGCAGTGAGCAGGGGGCGCGGGGCGGGGAGCTGTTTTTT.

This clone has just a few counts. CDR3 loop: CASRSSGNWYNEQFF. The CDR3 DNA reads TGTGCCAGCAGGTCGAGCGGGAATTGGTACAATGAGCAGTTCTTC. The rearrangement links TRBV2 to TRBJ2-1; 7 bases are shared with TRBD2. The CDR3 covers 15 residues. Germline-derived CDR1 and CDR2 are SNHLY and FYNNEI. J lost 4 bases, V lost 6 bases, and 9 bases had no gene match. Based on the CDR3 plus reference TRBV2 and TRBJ2-1, the full variable domain is EPEVTQTPSHQVTQMGQEVILRCVPISNHLYFYWYRQILGQKVEFLVSFYNNEISEKSEIFDDQFSVERPDGSNFTLKIRSTKLEDSAMYFCASRSSGNWYNEQFFGPGTRLTVL.

This chain joins TRBV7-2 and TRBJ2-7; the D gene could be TRBD1 or TRBD2 (5 bases each). Germline loops: CDR1 SGHTA, CDR2 FQGNSA. This CDR3 comprises 13 residues. Trimming shortened V by 7 bases and J by 3 bases, and 13 bases separated the two germline ends. CDR3 loop: CASNLGTDYEQYF. CDR3 nucleotides: TGTGCCAGCAACCTGGGGACGGACTACGAGCAGTACTTC.

This chain uses TRBV9 with TRBJ2-3, with 9 bases lining up with TRBD1. Germline V gene data show CDR1 as SGDLS and CDR2 as YYNGEE. Unmatched junction bases numbered 6, after V lost 0 bases and J lost 4 bases. The CDR3 totals 16 residues. The CDR3 reads CASSVGGQGVSDTQYF. CDR3 coding DNA: TGTGCCAGCAGCGTAGGGGGACAGGGTGTTTCAGATACGCAGTATTTT. Together with reference TRBV9 and TRBJ2-3, the CDR3 gives the full variable domain: DSGVTQTPKHLITATGQRVTLRCSPRSGDLSVYWYQQSLDQGLQFLIQYYNGEERAKGNILERFSAQQFPDLHSELNLSSLELGDSALYFCASSVGGQGVSDTQYFGPGTRLTVL.

About this clone itself: This could be a read error, since a much larger clone is one nucleotide away. The chain employs TRBV6-5 and TRBJ2-7, with no clear D. Germline V gene lookup returns CDR1 MNHEY and CDR2 SVGAGI. This CDR3 contains 11 residues. The CDR3 nucleotides read TGTGCCAGCAGTAACTCCTACGAGCAGTACTTC. Amino acid sequence: CASSNSYEQYF.

The chain couples TRBV29-1 to TRBJ2-5; D uncertain. The V gene's germline CDR1 is SQVTM and CDR2 ANQGSEA. The CDR3 is made up of 13 amino acids. The V and J ends lost 2 bases and 5 bases respectively, with 12 bases between them. The CDR3 reads CSVEIVVGETQYF. CDR3 in DNA: TGCAGCGTTGAAATAGTAGTCGGGGAGACCCAGTACTTC.

This chain links TRBV11-3 with TRBJ2-3; no reliable D call. CDR1 is SGHNT, CDR2 YENEEA, per germline. The CDR3 loop spans 15 amino acids. Deletions cut 5 bases from V and 0 bases from J, with 12 bases between. The CDR3: CASSRWSASTDTQYF. The CDR3 DNA sequence: TGTGCCAGCAGCAGGTGGTCCGCAAGCACAGATACGCAGTATTTT.

The rearrangement uses TRBV9 and TRBJ1-5, with TRBD1 matching 8 bases. Trimming took 0 bases from V and 4 from J; bases not matched to a gene: 0. The CDR3 spans 14 residues. Germline CDR1 SGDLS, CDR2 YYNGEE. CDR3 residues: CASSVGQGNQPQHF. The CDR3 DNA reads as TGTGCCAGCAGCGTAGGACAGGGGAATCAGCCCCAGCATTTT.

This rearrangement joins TRBV12-5 to TRBJ2-5, with TRBD1 as a possible D gene (6 bases). Germline V lookup: CDR1 LGHNT, CDR2 FRNRAP. CDR3 length equals 14 residues. Trimming stripped 7 bases from V and 2 bases from J, with 14 bases between. The CDR3 coding sequence is TGTGCTAGTGCCCGGGACACACTACAAGAGACCCAGTACTTC. Protein product: CASARDTLQETQYF.

This chain joins TRBV6-5 and TRBJ2-7, with D hard to call. The CDR3 runs to 12 residues. The ends were cut back, 2 bases at V and 7 bases at J, with 9 bases in the middle. CDR1 and CDR2 from the germline V gene are MNHEY and SVGAGI. Here the CDR3 reads CASSYSNLEQYF. In nucleotides, the CDR3 is TGTGCCAGCAGTTACAGTAATCTTGAGCAGTACTTC.

The V call is TRBV9, the J call TRBJ1-3; D call uncertain. The CDR3 extends over 12 amino acids. Trimming shortened V by 0 bases and J by 7 bases, and 5 bases separated the two germline ends. Germline V gene data show CDR1 as SGDLS and CDR2 as YYNGEE. The CDR3 DNA follows: TGTGCCAGCAGCGTAGCTAGCAACACCATATATTTT. Its protein is CASSVASNTIYF.

The chain recombines TRBV5-1 with TRBJ1-2, with TRBD1 matching over 10 bases. The CDR3 is made up of 14 amino acids. Germline CDR1 reads SGHRS; CDR2 reads YFSETQ. V shed 7 bases and J 4 bases; nucleotides not matched to a gene: 7. The CDR3 here is CASGEGQGGYGYTF. CDR3 in DNA: TGCGCCAGCGGGGAAGGACAGGGGGGCTATGGCTACACCTTC.

The CDR3 DNA reads as TGTGCCAGCAGCTTAAAGACTAGCGGGAAGGAGACCCAGTACTTC. It codes for CASSLKTSGKETQYF. The rearrangement joins TRBV7-8 to TRBJ2-5; 11 bases fit TRBD2. The germline V gene has CDR1 SGHVS and CDR2 FQNEAQ. The CDR3 consists of 15 residues. The trim removed 2 bases at V and 5 bases at J, leaving 4 bases unmatched.

This chain connects TRBV28 to TRBJ2-1; D unresolved. This CDR3 has 12 residues. Trimming took off 7 bases at V and 0 bases at J, with 4 bases between the two ends. The V gene's germline CDR1 is MDHEN and CDR2 SYDVKM. CDR3 region: CASKSSYNEQFF. CDR3 sequence (DNA): TGTGCCAGCAAGAGCTCCTACAATGAGCAGTTCTTC. Supplemented by reference TRBV28 and TRBJ2-1, the full variable domain reads DVKVTQSSRYLVKRTGEKVFLECVQDMDHENMFWYRQDPGLGLRLIYFSYDVKMKEKGDIPEGYSVSREKKERFSLILESASTNQTSMYLCASKSSYNEQFFGPGTRLTVL.

This clone was seen once. V gene TRBV5-6 combines with J gene TRBJ2-5, with no clear D. The germline V gene encodes CDR1 SGHDT and CDR2 YYEEEE. The CDR3 has 14 residues. Trimming cost V 5 bases and J 4 bases, with 15 bases left between them. In DNA form, the CDR3 reads TGTGCCAGCAGTCCCCCTGAGGTCCGAGAGACCCAGTACTTC. It yields the protein CASSPPEVRETQYF.

This clone was seen more than once but under ten times. This chain's CDR3 is CASSIQRASYNEQFF. Written as DNA, the CDR3 is TGTGCCAGTAGTATACAGCGGGCCTCCTACAATGAGCAGTTCTTC. This chain connects TRBV19 to TRBJ2-1; TRBD2 is a possible D gene (6 bases). The germline V gene has CDR1 LNHDA and CDR2 SQIVND (reference sequence). The V end was cut by 2 bases, the J end by 0 bases, with 8 bases between. There are 15 residues in the CDR3.

In its sample, this clone was seen many times. This chain joins TRBV18 and TRBJ2-2, with TRBD2 identical over 14 bases. CDR1 KGHSH and CDR2 LQKENI come from the germline V gene. The J segment lost 7 bases and the V segment lost 6 bases, leaving 7 bases of the junction unmatched. The CDR3 has 16 amino acids. CDR3 sequence (DNA): TGTGCCAGCTCCCCAGGGACTAGCGGGAGACTCGGGGAGCTGTTTTTT. Translation gives CASSPGTSGRLGELFF.

This clone was observed a few times. This chain joins TRBV28 and TRBJ2-1; 9 bases fit TRBD1. The CDR3 extends over 15 amino acids. Germline CDR1 MDHEN, CDR2 SYDVKM. The V gene end was trimmed by 7 bases and the J gene end by 5 bases; junction bases not matched to a gene: 9. Here the CDR3 reads CASMSWTGANNEQFF. In DNA, the CDR3 is TGTGCCAGCATGTCTTGGACAGGGGCAAACAATGAGCAGTTCTTC.